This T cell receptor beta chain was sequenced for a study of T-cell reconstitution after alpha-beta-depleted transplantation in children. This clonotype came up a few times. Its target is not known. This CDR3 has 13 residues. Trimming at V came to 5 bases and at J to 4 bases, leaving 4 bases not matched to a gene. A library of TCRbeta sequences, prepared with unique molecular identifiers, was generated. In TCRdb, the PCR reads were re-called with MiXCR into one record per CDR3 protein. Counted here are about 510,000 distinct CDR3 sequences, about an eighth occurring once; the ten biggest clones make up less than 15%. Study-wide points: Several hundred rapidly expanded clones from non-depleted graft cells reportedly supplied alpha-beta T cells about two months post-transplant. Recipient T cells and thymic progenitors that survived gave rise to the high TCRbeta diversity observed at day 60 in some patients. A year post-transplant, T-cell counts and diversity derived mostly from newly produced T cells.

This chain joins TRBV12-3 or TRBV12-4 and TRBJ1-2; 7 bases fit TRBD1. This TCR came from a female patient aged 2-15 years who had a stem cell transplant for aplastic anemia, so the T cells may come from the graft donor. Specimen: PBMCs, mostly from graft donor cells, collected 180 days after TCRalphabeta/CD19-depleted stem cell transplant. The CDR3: CASSADRSYGYTF. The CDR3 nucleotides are TGTGCCAGCAGTGCGGACAGGAGCTATGGCTACACCTTC.